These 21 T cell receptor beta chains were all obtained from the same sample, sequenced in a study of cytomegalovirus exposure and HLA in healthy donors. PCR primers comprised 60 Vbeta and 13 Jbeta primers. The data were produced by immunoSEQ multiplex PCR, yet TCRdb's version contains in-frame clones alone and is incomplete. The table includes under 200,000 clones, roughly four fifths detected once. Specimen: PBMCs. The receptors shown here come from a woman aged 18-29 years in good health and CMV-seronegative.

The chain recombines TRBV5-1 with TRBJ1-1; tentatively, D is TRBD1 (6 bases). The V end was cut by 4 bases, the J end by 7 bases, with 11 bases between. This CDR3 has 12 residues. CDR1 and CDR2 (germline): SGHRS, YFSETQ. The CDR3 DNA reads TGCGCCAGCAGCCCAGGGGATTATGAAGCTTTCTTT. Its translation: CASSPGDYEAFF.

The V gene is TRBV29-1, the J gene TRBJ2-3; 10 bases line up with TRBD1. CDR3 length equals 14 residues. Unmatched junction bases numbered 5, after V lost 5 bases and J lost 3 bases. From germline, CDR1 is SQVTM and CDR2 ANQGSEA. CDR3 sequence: CSVRRDRGTDTQYF. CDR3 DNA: TGCAGCGTTCGCCGGGACAGGGGTACAGATACGCAGTATTTT.

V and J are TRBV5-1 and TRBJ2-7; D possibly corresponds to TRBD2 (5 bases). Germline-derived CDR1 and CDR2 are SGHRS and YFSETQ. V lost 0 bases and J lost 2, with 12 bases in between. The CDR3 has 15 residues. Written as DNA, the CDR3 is TGCGCCAGCAGCTTGGCCAACGGGAAGCCCTACGAGCAGTACGTC. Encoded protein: CASSLANGKPYEQYV.

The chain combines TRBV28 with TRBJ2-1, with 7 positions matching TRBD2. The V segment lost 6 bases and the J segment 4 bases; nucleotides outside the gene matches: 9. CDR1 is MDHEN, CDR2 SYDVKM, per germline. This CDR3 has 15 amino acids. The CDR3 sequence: CASRTGGGSYNEQFF. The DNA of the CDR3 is TGTGCCAGCAGGACGGGAGGCGGTTCTTACAATGAGCAGTTCTTC. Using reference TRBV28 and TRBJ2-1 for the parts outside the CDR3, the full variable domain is DVKVTQSSRYLVKRTGEKVFLECVQDMDHENMFWYRQDPGLGLRLIYFSYDVKMKEKGDIPEGYSVSREKKERFSLILESASTNQTSMYLCASRTGGGSYNEQFFGPGTRLTVL.

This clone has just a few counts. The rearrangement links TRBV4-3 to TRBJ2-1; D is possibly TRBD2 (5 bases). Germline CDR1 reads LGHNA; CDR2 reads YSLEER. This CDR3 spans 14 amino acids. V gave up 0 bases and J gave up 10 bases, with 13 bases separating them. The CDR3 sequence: CASSQDRAGLEQFF. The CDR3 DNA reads TGCGCCAGCAGCCAAGATCGGGCAGGACTGGAGCAGTTCTTC.

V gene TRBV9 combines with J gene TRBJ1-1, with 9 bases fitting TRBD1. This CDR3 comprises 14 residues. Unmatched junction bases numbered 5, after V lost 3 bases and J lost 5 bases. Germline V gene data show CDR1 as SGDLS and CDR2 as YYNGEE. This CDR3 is CASSATGGRTEAFF. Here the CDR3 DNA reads TGTGCCAGCAGCGCCACAGGGGGCCGGACTGAAGCTTTCTTT.

CDR3 DNA sequence: TGTGCCAGTAGTACGGGACAAGTGTTCGGAAACACCATATATTTT. Its translation is CASSTGQVFGNTIYF. The V gene is TRBV19, the J gene TRBJ1-3; a weak D match, TRBD1 (6 bases). The CDR3 totals 15 residues. Germline-derived CDR1 and CDR2 are LNHDA and SQIVND (reference sequence). V was trimmed by 4 bases and J by 4 bases, leaving 14 bases between them.

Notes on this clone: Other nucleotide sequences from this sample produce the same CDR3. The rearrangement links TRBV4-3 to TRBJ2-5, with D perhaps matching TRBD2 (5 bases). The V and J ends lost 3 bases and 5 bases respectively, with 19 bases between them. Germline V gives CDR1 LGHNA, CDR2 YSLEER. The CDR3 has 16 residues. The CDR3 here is CASSQDRRQFSETQYF. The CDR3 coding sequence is TGCGCCAGCAGCCAGGATAGGAGGCAGTTCTCGGAGACCCAGTACTTC.

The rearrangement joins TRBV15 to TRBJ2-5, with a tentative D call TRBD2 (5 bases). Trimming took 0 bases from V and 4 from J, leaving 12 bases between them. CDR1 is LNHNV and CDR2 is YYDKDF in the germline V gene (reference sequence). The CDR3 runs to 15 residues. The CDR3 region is CATSRDGRVGETQYF. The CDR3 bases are TGTGCCACCAGCAGAGATGGGCGGGTGGGAGAGACCCAGTACTTC.

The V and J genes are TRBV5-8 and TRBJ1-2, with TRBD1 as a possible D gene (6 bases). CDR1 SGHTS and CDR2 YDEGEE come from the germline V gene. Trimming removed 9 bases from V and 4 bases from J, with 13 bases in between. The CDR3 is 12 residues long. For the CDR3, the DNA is TGTGCCACCCGACAGGACCCCTATGGCTACACCTTC. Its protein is CATRQDPYGYTF.

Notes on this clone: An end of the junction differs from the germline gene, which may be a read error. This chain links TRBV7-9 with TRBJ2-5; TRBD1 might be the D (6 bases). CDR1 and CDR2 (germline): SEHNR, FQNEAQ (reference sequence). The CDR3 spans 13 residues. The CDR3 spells CSSSTGYQETQYF. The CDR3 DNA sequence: TGTTCCAGCAGCACAGGGTACCAAGAGACCCAGTACTTC. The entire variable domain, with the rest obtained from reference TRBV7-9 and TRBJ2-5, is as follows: DTGVSQNPRHKITKRGQNVTFRCDPISEHNRLYWYRQTLGQGPEFLTYFQNEAQLEKSRLLSDRFSAERPKGSFSTLEIQRTEQGDSAMYLCSSSTGYQETQYFGPGTRLLVL.

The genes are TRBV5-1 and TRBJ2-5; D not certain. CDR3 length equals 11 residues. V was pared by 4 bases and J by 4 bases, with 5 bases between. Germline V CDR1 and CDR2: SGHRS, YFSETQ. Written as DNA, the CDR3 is TGCGCCAGCAGCCCGGGAGAGACCCAGTACTTC. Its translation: CASSPGETQYF.

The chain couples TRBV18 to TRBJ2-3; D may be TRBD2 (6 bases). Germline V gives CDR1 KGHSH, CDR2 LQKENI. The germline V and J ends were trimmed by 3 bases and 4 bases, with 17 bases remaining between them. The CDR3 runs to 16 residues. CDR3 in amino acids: CASSPTGGRGADTQYF. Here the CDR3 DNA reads TGTGCCAGCTCACCCACCGGAGGGCGCGGGGCAGATACGCAGTATTTT.

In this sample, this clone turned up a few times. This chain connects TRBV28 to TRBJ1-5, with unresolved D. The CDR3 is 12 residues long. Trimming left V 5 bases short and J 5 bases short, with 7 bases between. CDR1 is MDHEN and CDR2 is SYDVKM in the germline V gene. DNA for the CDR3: TGTGCCAGCAGTATCCTATATCAGCCCCAGCATTTT. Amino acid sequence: CASSILYQPQHF.

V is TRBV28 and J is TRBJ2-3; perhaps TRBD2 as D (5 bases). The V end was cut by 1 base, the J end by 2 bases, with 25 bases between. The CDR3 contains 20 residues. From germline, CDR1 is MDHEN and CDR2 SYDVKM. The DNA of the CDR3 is TGTGCCAGCAGTTTATCGGGCTCCGGGAAGAAAGCTGGATCCACAGATACGCAGTATTTT. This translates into CASSLSGSGKKAGSTDTQYF.

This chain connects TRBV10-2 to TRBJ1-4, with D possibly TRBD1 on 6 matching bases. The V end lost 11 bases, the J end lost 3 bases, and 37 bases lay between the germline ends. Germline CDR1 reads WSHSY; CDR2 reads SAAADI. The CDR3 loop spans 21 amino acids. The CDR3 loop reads CARHPGQPPASSHGSNEKLFF. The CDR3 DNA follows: TGCGCCCGCCACCCCGGACAGCCGCCGGCCTCGTCCCATGGGTCTAATGAAAAACTGTTTTTT.

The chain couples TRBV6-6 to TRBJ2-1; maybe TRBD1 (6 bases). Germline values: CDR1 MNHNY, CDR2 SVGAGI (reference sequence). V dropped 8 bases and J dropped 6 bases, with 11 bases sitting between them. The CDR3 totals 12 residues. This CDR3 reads CASEQGLNEQFF. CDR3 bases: TGTGCCAGCGAGCAGGGGCTCAATGAGCAGTTCTTC.

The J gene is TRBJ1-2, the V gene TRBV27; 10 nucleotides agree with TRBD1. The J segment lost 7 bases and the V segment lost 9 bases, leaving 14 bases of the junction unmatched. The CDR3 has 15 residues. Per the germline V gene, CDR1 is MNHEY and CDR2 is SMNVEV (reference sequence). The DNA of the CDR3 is TGTGCCAGTAGATCCGGGGGGACAGGGGCGCTTGGCTACACCTTC. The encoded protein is CASRSGGTGALGYTF.

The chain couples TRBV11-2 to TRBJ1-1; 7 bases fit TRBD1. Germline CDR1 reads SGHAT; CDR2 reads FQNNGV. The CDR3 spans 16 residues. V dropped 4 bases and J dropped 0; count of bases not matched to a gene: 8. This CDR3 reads CASSSGQQLMNTEAFF. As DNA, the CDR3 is TGTGCCAGCAGCTCGGGACAGCAACTCATGAACACTGAAGCTTTCTTT.

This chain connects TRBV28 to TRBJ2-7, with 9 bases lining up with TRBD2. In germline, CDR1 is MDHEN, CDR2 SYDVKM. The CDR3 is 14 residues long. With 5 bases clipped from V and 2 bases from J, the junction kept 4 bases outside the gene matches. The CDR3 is CASSPSSGAYEQYF. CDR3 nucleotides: TGTGCCAGCAGTCCATCTAGCGGGGCCTACGAGCAGTACTTC.

The DNA for the CDR3 is TGTGCCAGCAGTTTCGCGGGAGCCTACGAGCAGTACTTC. Amino acid sequence: CASSFAGAYEQYF. The chain carries TRBV28 and TRBJ2-7, with TRBD2 matching over 7 bases. The germline V gene has CDR1 MDHEN and CDR2 SYDVKM. The CDR3 is 13 amino acids. V shed 3 bases and J 2 bases; nucleotides not matched to a gene: 1. The full variable domain, with the rest looked up from reference TRBV28 and TRBJ2-7, is DVKVTQSSRYLVKRTGEKVFLECVQDMDHENMFWYRQDPGLGLRLIYFSYDVKMKEKGDIPEGYSVSREKKERFSLILESASTNQTSMYLCASSFAGAYEQYFGPGTRLTVT.